Listed here are 21 T cell receptor beta chains from one sample, sequenced in a study of blood T cell repertoires in COVID-19. Here immunoSEQ multiplex PCR was the method, and the copy in TCRdb shows in-frame clones only, minus some. Of 180,000 or so clones listed, under 85% are singletons. Input material: peripheral blood. These receptors were obtained from a man aged 60 to 69 who had recovered from COVID-19.

The J gene is TRBJ1-2, the V gene TRBV2; possibly TRBD1 for D (6 bases). Germline lookup yields CDR1 SNHLY and CDR2 FYNNEI. V was trimmed by 7 bases and J by 8 bases, leaving 23 bases between them. This CDR3 is built from 15 residues. DNA for the CDR3: TGTGCCAGCACTCTGGGGCCAGGGGAATTACGGGGCTACACCTTC. Its translation: CASTLGPGELRGYTF.

This clone appeared a single time. This rearrangement joins TRBV6-5 to TRBJ2-1; D is unclear. The V gene lost 6 bases and the J gene lost 0 bases, with 12 bases spanning the gap. Germline V CDR1 and CDR2: MNHEY, SVGAGI. CDR3 size: 15 residues. The CDR3 reads CASSLNSDSYNEQFF. CDR3 in DNA: TGTGCCAGCAGCTTAAACTCCGACTCCTACAATGAGCAGTTCTTC.

This chain joins TRBV5-1 and TRBJ2-1; 9 bases line up with TRBD2. J gave up 7 bases and V 5 bases, and 7 bases lay outside the gene matches. Germline values: CDR1 SGHRS, CDR2 YFSETQ. This CDR3 spans 14 amino acids. The DNA for the CDR3 is TGCGCCAGCAGAGCCAGCGGGGGGATGAATGAGCAGTTCTTC. Its protein is CASRASGGMNEQFF.

This sequence joins TRBV5-1 and TRBJ2-3, with TRBD1 matching 9 bases. The V and J ends lost 4 bases and 4 bases, in that order; junction bases with no gene match: 7. Germline CDR1 and CDR2: SGHRS and YFSETQ. CDR3 length equals 15 residues. Here the CDR3 reads CASSTGQGPADTQYF. The DNA for the CDR3 is TGCGCCAGCAGCACTGGACAGGGGCCCGCAGATACGCAGTATTTT. Supplemented by reference TRBV5-1 and TRBJ2-3, the full variable domain reads KAGVTQTPRYLIKTRGQQVTLSCSPISGHRSVSWYQQTPGQGLQFLFEYFSETQRNKGNFPGRFSGRQFSNSRSEMNVSTLELGDSALYLCASSTGQGPADTQYFGPGTRLTVL.

J is TRBJ2-5 and V is TRBV15; 10 bases line up with TRBD2. V lost 1 base to trimming and J lost 5 bases; unmatched junction nucleotides: 7. This CDR3 has 16 residues. Per the germline V gene, CDR1 is LNHNV and CDR2 is YYDKDF (reference sequence). CDR3 in DNA: TGTGCCACCAGCAGAGGGCTAGCGGGGGCAGAGGAGACCCAGTACTTC. Translating gives CATSRGLAGAEETQYF.

This clone occurred once. The rearrangement uses TRBV30 and TRBJ1-4, with 11 positions matching TRBD1. J gave up 8 bases and V 2 bases, and 4 bases lay outside the gene matches. Germline lookup yields CDR1 GTSNPN and CDR2 SVGIG (reference sequence). The CDR3 covers 14 residues. CDR3 nucleotide sequence: TGTGCCTGGAGTACCGGGACAGGGGGAGAAAAACTGTTTTTT. Translated: CAWSTGTGGEKLFF.

The rearrangement joins TRBV6-2 or TRBV6-3 to TRBJ2-5; the D is unclear. V dropped 10 bases and J dropped 5 bases, with 20 bases sitting between them. Germline CDR1 is MNHEY and CDR2 is SVGEGT. The CDR3 is 14 residues long. CDR3 bases: TGTGCCACCACCCCCCCGGGTGATGTGGAGACCCAGTACTTC. Protein product: CATTPPGDVETQYF.

The chain links TRBV7-9 to TRBJ1-1; possible D gene TRBD1, 5 bases. The CDR3 length is 14 residues. V shed 5 bases and J shed 2 bases, with 12 bases lying between them. Germline CDR1 and CDR2: SEHNR and FQNEAQ (reference sequence). The CDR3, as DNA: TGTGCCAGCAGCCCGGTGGGACTCAACACTGAAGCTTTCTTT. It encodes CASSPVGLNTEAFF.

V and J are TRBV7-6 and TRBJ2-7; 8 positions agree with TRBD1. Germline lookup yields CDR1 SGHVS and CDR2 FNYEAQ. The CDR3 extends over 15 amino acids. The V and J ends lost 6 bases and 3 bases, in that order; junction bases with no gene match: 10. The CDR3 DNA reads as TGTGCCAGCAGTCTTACGACAGGGGACGGCTACGAGCAGTACTTC. This codes for CASSLTTGDGYEQYF.

The DNA of the CDR3 is TGTGCCACCAGTGATTTGGGGGGACAGGGGGCGACTGAGCAGTTCTTC. It is translated as CATSDLGGQGATEQFF. This sequence joins TRBV24-1 and TRBJ2-1; 12 bases fit TRBD1. V trimming: 0 bases; J trimming: 9 bases; junction bases outside the gene matches: 5. In germline, CDR1 is KGHDR, CDR2 SFDVKD. The length of the CDR3 is 16 residues.

CDR3 protein: CASSPQQGGNTEAFF. In DNA, the CDR3 is TGTGCCAGCAGCCCACAACAGGGCGGAAACACTGAAGCTTTCTTT. This chain joins TRBV3-1 (or the pseudogene TRBV3-2) and TRBJ1-1; D possibly corresponds to TRBD1 (6 bases). V shed 4 bases and J shed 2 bases, with 14 bases lying between them. In germline, CDR1 is LGHDT, CDR2 YNNKEL (reference sequence). This CDR3 comprises 15 residues.

The rearrangement uses TRBV25-1 and TRBJ1-2, with D uncertain. Trimming shortened V by 5 bases and J by 6 bases, and 7 bases separated the two germline ends. The CDR3 totals 11 residues. Germline lookup yields CDR1 MGHDK and CDR2 SYGVNS. The CDR3 DNA is TGTGCCAGCAGTCGACGGGATGGCTACACCTTC. It translates to CASSRRDGYTF.

The chain employs TRBV3-1 (or the pseudogene TRBV3-2) and TRBJ2-7, with a possible D match to TRBD2 (6 bases). Trimming stripped 8 bases from V and 6 bases from J, with 17 bases between. Germline V gene data show CDR1 as LGHDT and CDR2 as YNNKEL (reference sequence). The CDR3 is 13 amino acids. The CDR3 spells CASEGGSWSEQYF. In DNA, the CDR3 is TGTGCCAGCGAAGGAGGGTCCTGGTCCGAGCAGTACTTC.

This clone was seen once. The chain links TRBV2 to TRBJ2-3, with 9 bases fitting TRBD2. This CDR3 is 16 amino acids long. Germline CDR1 SNHLY, CDR2 FYNNEI. V shed 4 bases, J shed 2 bases, and the junction held 7 bases outside the gene matches. CDR3 amino acids: CASSVALAGNTDTQYF. For the CDR3, the DNA is TGTGCCAGCAGTGTCGCGCTAGCGGGAAACACAGATACGCAGTATTTT.

The V and J genes are TRBV3-1 (or the pseudogene TRBV3-2) and TRBJ2-3; D is undetermined. This CDR3 comprises 11 residues. Germline CDR1 reads LGHDT; CDR2 reads YNNKEL (reference sequence). V shed 4 bases and J shed 5 bases, with 4 bases lying between them. The CDR3: CASSREDTQYF. CDR3 sequence (DNA): TGTGCCAGCAGCCGCGAAGATACGCAGTATTTT.

The rearrangement joins TRBV2 to TRBJ1-6; 8 bases are shared with TRBD1. The germline V gene has CDR1 SNHLY and CDR2 FYNNEI. J gave up 10 bases and V 5 bases, and 7 bases lay outside the gene matches. This CDR3 spans 14 amino acids. Here the CDR3 reads CASSSTGERSPLHF. Here the CDR3 DNA reads TGTGCCAGCAGTTCGACAGGGGAGAGGTCACCCCTCCACTTT. The whole variable domain, remainder taken from reference TRBV2 and TRBJ1-6, is EPEVTQTPSHQVTQMGQEVILRCVPISNHLYFYWYRQILGQKVEFLVSFYNNEISEKSEIFDDQFSVERPDGSNFTLKIRSTKLEDSAMYFCASSSTGERSPLHFGNGTRLTVT.

The genes are TRBV11-3 and TRBJ2-1; 7 positions match TRBD2. J gave up 3 bases and V 1 base, and 3 bases lay outside the gene matches. The CDR3 is made up of 15 amino acids. Germline V CDR1 and CDR2: SGHNT, YENEEA. The CDR3 protein is CASSLGRGVYNEQFF. The CDR3 DNA sequence: TGTGCCAGCAGCTTAGGACGGGGGGTCTACAATGAGCAGTTCTTC. The full variable domain, its missing parts supplied by reference TRBV11-3 and TRBJ2-1, is EAGVVQSPRYKIIEKKQPVAFWCNPISGHNTLYWYLQNLGQGPELLIRYENEEAVDDSQLPKDRFSAERLKGVDSTLKIQPAELGDSAVYLCASSLGRGVYNEQFFGPGTRLTVL.

In this sample, this clone turned up a few times. This rearrangement joins TRBV10-1 to TRBJ1-6, with 7 bases identical to TRBD1. Germline lookup yields CDR1 WNHNN and CDR2 SYGVQD (reference sequence). This CDR3 is built from 15 residues. After removal of 6 bases from V and 8 bases from J, the junction contained 10 bases not matched to a gene. This CDR3 is CASRKGQSRDSPLHF. CDR3 in DNA: TGCGCCAGCAGAAAGGGACAGTCGAGGGATTCACCCCTCCACTTT.

This clone was observed a single time. The CDR3 spells CAWTPGVEAFF. CDR3 coding DNA: TGTGCCTGGACTCCCGGGGTTGAAGCTTTCTTT. This chain uses TRBV30 with TRBJ1-1; D remains unclear. There are 11 residues in the CDR3. Trimming cost V 4 bases and J 7 bases, with 10 bases left between them. Germline V gene data show CDR1 as GTSNPN and CDR2 as SVGIG (reference sequence).

V usage is TRBV3-1 (or the pseudogene TRBV3-2) and J usage is TRBJ2-5; TRBD2 matches at 8 bases. The junction had 12 bases not matched to a gene; V was cut back by 1 base and J by 5 bases. The germline V gene has CDR1 LGHDT and CDR2 YNNKEL (reference sequence). The length of the CDR3 is 17 residues. CDR3 residues: CASSQGYGGGLWETQYF. The CDR3 DNA reads TGTGCCAGCAGCCAAGGGTACGGGGGGGGGCTCTGGGAGACCCAGTACTTC.

The genes are TRBV6-5 and TRBJ1-1; 7 nucleotides align to TRBD1. This CDR3 spans 13 amino acids. The J segment lost 4 bases and the V segment lost 6 bases, leaving 5 bases of the junction unmatched. Germline values: CDR1 MNHEY, CDR2 SVGAGI. CDR3: CASSPDRVTEAFF. The CDR3 region has the DNA TGTGCCAGCAGCCCAGACAGGGTCACTGAAGCTTTCTTT.